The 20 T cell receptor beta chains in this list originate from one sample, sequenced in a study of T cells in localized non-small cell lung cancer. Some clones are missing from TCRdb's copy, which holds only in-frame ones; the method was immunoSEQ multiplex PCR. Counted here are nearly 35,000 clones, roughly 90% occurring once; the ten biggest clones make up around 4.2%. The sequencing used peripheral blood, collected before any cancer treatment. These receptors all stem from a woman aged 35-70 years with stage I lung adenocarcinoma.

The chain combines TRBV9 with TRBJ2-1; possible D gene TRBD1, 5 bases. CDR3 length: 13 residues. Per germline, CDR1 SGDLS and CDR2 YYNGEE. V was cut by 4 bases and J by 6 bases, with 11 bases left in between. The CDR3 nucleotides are TGTGCCAGCAGCCTCCAACAGGTCAATGAGCAGTTCTTC. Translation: CASSLQQVNEQFF.

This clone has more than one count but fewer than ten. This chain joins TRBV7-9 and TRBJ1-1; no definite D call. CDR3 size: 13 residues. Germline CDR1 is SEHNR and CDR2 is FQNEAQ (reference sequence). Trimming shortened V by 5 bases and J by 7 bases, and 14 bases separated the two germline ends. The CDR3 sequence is CASSPGRRNEAFF. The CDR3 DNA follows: TGTGCCAGCAGCCCAGGAAGAAGGAATGAAGCTTTCTTT.

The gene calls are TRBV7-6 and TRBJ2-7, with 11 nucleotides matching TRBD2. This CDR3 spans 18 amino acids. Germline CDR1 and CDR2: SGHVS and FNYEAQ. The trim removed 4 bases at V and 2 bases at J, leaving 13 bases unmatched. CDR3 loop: CASSSESIPTSGTYEQYF. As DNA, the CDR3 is TGTGCCAGCAGCTCCGAATCAATCCCGACTAGCGGGACCTACGAGCAGTACTTC.

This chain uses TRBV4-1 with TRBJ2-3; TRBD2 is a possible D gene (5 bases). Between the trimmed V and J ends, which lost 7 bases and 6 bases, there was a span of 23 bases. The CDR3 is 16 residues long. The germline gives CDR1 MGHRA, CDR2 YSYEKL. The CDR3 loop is CASTSSTGHKRDTQYF. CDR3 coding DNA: TGCGCCAGCACCTCCTCGACCGGGCACAAGCGGGATACGCAGTATTTT.

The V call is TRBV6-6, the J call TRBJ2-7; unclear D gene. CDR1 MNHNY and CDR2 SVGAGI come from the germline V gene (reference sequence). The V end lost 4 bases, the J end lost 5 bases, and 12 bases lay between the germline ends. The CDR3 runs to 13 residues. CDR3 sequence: CASSSPEAHEQYF. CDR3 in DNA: TGTGCCAGCAGTTCACCCGAGGCCCACGAGCAGTACTTC.

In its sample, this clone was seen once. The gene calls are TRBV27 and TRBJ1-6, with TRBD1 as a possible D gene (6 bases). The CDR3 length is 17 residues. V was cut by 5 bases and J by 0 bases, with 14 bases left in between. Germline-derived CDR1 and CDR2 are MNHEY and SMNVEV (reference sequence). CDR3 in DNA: TGTGCCAGCAGTCCTACCACAGGGAGCTCCTATAATTCACCCCTCCACTTT. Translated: CASSPTTGSSYNSPLHF.

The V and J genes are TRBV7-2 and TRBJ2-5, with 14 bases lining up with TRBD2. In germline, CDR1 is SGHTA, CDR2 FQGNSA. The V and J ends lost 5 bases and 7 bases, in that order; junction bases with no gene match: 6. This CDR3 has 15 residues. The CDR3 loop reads CASSPGLAGGGTQYF. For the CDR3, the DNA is TGTGCCAGCAGCCCAGGACTAGCGGGGGGTGGGACCCAGTACTTC. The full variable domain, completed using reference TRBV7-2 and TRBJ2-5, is GAGVSQSPSNKVTEKGKDVELRCDPISGHTALYWYRQSLGQGLEFLIYFQGNSAPDKSGLPSDRFSAERTGGSVSTLTIQRTQQEDSAVYLCASSPGLAGGGTQYFGPGTRLLVL.

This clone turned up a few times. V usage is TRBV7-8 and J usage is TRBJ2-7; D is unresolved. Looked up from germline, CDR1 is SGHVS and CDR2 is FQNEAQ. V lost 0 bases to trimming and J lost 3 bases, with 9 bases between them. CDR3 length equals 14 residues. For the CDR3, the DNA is TGTGCCAGCAGCTTAGCGGTCGGCGGCTACGAGCAGTACTTC. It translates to CASSLAVGGYEQYF.

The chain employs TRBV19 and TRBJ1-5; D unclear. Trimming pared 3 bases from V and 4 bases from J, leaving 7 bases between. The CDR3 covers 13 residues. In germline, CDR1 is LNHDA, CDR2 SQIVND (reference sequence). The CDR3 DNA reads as TGTGCCAGTAGTATTATGACGAATCAGCCCCAGCATTTT. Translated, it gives CASSIMTNQPQHF.

CDR3 residues: CASSYSGGSADTQYF. The CDR3 nucleotides read TGTGCCAGCAGTTATAGCGGGGGCTCCGCAGATACGCAGTATTTT. V and J are TRBV6-6 and TRBJ2-3; 9 nucleotides match TRBD2. The V and J ends lost 3 bases and 4 bases, in that order; junction bases with no gene match: 5. The germline CDR1 and CDR2 sequences are MNHNY and SVGAGI (reference sequence). The CDR3 is 15 amino acids.

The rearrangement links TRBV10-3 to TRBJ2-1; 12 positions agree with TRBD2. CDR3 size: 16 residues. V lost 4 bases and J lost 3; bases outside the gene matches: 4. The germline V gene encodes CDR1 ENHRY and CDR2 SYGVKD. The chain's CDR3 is CAISVRLAGDYNEQFF. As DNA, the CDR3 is TGTGCCATCAGTGTAAGACTAGCGGGGGACTACAATGAGCAGTTCTTC.

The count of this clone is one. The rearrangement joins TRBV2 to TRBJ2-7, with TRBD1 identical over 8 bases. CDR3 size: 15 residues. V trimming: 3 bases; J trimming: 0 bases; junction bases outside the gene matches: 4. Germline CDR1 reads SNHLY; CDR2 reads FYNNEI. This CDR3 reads CASSDAGGVSYEQYF. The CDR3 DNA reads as TGTGCCAGCAGTGATGCAGGGGGCGTCTCCTACGAGCAGTACTTC.

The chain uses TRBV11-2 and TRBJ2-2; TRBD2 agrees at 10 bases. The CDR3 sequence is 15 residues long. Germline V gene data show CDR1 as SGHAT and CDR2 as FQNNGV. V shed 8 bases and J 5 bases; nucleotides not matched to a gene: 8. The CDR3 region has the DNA TGTGCCAGCGCTAGGGCTAGCGGGGGTACCGGGGAGCTGTTTTTT. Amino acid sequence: CASARASGGTGELFF.

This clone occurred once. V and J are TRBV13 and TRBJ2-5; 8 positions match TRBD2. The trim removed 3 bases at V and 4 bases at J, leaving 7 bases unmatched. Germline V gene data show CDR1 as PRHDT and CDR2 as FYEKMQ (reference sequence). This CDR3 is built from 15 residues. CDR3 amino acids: CASSLVGGGLETQYF. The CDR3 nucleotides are TGTGCCAGCAGCTTGGTCGGGGGGGGCCTAGAGACCCAGTACTTC.

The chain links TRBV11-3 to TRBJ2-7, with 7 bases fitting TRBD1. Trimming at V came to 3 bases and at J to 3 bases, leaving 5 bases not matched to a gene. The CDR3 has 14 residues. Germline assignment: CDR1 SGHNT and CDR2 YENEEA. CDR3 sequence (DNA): TGTGCCAGCAGCTTTTTAGACAGGGACTACGAGCAGTACTTC. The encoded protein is CASSFLDRDYEQYF. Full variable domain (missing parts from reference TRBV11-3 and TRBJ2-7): EAGVVQSPRYKIIEKKQPVAFWCNPISGHNTLYWYLQNLGQGPELLIRYENEEAVDDSQLPKDRFSAERLKGVDSTLKIQPAELGDSAVYLCASSFLDRDYEQYFGPGTRLTVT.

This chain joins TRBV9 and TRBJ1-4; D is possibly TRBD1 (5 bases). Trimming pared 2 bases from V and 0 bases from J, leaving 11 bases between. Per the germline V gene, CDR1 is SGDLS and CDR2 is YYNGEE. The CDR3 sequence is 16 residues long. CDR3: CASSVKGFATNEKLFF. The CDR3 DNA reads TGTGCCAGCAGCGTTAAGGGGTTCGCAACTAATGAAAAACTGTTTTTT.

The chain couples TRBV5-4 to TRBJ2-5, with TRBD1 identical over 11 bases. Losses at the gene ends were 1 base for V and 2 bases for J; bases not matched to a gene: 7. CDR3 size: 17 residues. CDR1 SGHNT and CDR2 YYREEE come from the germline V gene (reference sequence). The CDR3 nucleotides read TGTGCCAGCAGCTTGTGGGGACAGGGGGGCCCACAAGAGACCCAGTACTTC. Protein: CASSLWGQGGPQETQYF.

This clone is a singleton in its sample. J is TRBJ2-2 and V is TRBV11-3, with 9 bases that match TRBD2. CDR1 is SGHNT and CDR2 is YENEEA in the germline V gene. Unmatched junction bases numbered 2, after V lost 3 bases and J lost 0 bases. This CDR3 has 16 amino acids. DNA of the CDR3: TGTGCCAGCAGCTTTAGACTAGCGGCGAACACCGGGGAGCTGTTTTTT. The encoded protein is CASSFRLAANTGELFF.

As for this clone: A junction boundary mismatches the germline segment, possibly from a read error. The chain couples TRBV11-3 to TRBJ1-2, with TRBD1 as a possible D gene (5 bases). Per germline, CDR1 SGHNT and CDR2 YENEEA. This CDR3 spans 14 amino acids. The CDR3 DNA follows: TGTGCCAGCAGTTTAGGGAGGGGCTCCTATGGCTACACCTTC. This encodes CASSLGRGSYGYTF.

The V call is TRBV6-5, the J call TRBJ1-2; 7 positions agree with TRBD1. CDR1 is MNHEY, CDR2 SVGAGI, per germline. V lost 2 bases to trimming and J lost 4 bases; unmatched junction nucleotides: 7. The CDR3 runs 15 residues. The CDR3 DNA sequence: TGTGCCAGCAGTTACCGGACAGGACCCCTCTATGGCTACACCTTC. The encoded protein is CASSYRTGPLYGYTF.